This record covers a single T cell receptor beta chain. The target antigen is unknown. The V end was cut by 5 bases, the J end by 10 bases, with 12 bases between. In germline, CDR1 is SGHTA, CDR2 FQGNSA. This CDR3 has 12 residues. The data were taken from a study of shared clonotypes between healthy human individuals. Findings and limits, study-wide: Donors were few, which limited the genetic and exposure-history diversity represented. As a rule, naive subsets had a larger estimated richness than memory subsets.

Healthy HIV-negative adults without recent acute infections or vaccinations served as donors. Every donor was a Caucasian adult from Nashville, Tennessee. Profiled with immunoSEQ multiplex PCR; TCRdb holds only in-frame clones, not every one. This table has millions of clones, around nine tenths appearing once. Input material: naive CD4+ T cells sorted from blood. Subset given: CD45RA+ positively selected. The rearrangement joins TRBV7-2 to TRBJ2-1; the D gene is possibly TRBD1 (6 bases). The TCR sequence derives from a man younger than 35 in good health. The CDR3, as DNA: TGTGCCAGCAGCCAGACCGACAGGGAGCAGTTCTTC. Translated, it gives CASSQTDREQFF. Using reference TRBV7-2 and TRBJ2-1 for the parts outside the CDR3, the full variable domain is GAGVSQSPSNKVTEKGKDVELRCDPISGHTALYWYRQSLGQGLEFLIYFQGNSAPDKSGLPSDRFSAERTGGSVSTLTIQRTQQEDSAVYLCASSQTDREQFFGPGTRLTVL.